A single T cell receptor beta chain is shown here with its context. Its matching antigen is unknown. The sample originates from a study of cytomegalovirus exposure and HLA in healthy donors. Overall study findings and caveats: TCR beta V- and J-gene trimming was later associated with a missense DCLRE1C variant. Researchers reported that a few CMV-associated chains were confirmed in vitro as CMV antigen-specific.

V lost 3 bases and J lost 6, with 13 bases in between. The CDR3 totals 14 residues. Germline lookup yields CDR1 SGDLS and CDR2 YYNGEE. 13 Jbeta primers and 60 Vbeta primers were used for the PCR. In the original processing: A follow-up analysis tallied around 80 million unique TCR beta chains, 9 million to 11 million shared. The table came from immunoSEQ multiplex PCR; TCRdb's copy has only in-frame clones and leaves some out. V, J and clone size are those of that table, while D and trimming were read from the DNA. The table includes over 150,000 clones, 79% detected once. This receptor was obtained from a man aged 40-55 years in good health and CMV-seronegative. The sequenced sample consisted of PBMCs. V is TRBV9 and J is TRBJ2-1; D is possibly TRBD2 (6 bases). DNA of the CDR3: TGTGCCAGCAGCGGAGAATCTAGCGCCAATGAGCAGTTCTTC. Translating gives CASSGESSANEQFF.